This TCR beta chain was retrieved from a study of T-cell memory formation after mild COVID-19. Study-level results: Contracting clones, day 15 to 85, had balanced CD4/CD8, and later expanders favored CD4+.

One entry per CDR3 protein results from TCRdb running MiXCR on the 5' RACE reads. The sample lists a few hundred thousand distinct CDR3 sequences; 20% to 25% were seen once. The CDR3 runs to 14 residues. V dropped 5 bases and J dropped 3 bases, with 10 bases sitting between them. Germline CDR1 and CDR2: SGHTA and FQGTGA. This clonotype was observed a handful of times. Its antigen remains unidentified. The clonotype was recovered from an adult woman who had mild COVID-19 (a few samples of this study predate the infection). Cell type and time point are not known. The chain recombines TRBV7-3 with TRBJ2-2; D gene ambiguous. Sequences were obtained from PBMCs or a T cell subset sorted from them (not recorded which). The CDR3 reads CASSHGRDTGELFF. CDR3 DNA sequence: TGTGCCAGCAGCCACGGTCGGGACACCGGGGAGCTGTTTTTT.